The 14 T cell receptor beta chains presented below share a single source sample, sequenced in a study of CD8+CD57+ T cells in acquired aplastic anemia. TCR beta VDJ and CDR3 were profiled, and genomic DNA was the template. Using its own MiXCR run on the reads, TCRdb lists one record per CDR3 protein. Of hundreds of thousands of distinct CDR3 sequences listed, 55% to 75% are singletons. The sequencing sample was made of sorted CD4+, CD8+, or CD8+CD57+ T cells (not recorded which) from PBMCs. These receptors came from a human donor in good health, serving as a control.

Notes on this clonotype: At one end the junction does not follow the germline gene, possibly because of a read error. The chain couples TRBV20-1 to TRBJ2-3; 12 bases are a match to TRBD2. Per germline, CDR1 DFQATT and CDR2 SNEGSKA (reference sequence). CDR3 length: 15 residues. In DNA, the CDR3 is TGCAGTGCTGCTAGCGGGGGGGCTAGCACAGACACGCAGTATTTT. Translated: CSAASGGASTDTQYF.

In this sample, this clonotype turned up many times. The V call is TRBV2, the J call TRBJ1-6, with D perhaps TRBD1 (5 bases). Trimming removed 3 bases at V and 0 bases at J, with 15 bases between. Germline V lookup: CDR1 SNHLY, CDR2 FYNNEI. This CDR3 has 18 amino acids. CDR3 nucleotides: TGTGCCAGCAGTGAGCCAGGGAGGACCGGCTCCTATAATTCACCCCTCCACTTT. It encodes CASSEPGRTGSYNSPLHF.

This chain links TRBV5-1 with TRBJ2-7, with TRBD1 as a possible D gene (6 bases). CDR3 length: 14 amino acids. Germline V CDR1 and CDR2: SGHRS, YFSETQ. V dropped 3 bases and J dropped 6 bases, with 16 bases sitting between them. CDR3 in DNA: TGCGCCAGCAGCTCCGCGGTTGTCAGGGGCGAGCAGTACTTC. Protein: CASSSAVVRGEQYF. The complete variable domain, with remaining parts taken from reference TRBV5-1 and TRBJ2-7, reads KAGVTQTPRYLIKTRGQQVTLSCSPISGHRSVSWYQQTPGQGLQFLFEYFSETQRNKGNFPGRFSGRQFSNSRSEMNVSTLELGDSALYLCASSSAVVRGEQYFGPGTRLTVT.

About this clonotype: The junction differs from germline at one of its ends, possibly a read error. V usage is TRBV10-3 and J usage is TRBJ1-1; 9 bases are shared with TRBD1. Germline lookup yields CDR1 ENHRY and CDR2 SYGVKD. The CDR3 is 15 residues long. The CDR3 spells CAISEGQGISTEAFF. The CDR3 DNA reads TGTGCCATCAGTGAAGGACAGGGGATTAGCACTGAAGCTTTTTTT.

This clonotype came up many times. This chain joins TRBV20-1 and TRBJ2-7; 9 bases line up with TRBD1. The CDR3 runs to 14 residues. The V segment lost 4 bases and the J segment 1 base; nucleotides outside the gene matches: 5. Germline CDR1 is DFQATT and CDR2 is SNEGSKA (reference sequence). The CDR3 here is CSATRTGESYEQYF. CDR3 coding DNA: TGCAGTGCTACCCGGACAGGGGAGTCCTACGAGCAGTACTTC.

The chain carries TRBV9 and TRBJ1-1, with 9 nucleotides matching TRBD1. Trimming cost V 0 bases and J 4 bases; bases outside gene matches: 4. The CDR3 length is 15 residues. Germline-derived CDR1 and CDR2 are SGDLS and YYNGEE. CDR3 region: CASSVGTGVFTEAFF. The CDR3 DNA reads TGTGCCAGCAGCGTAGGGACAGGGGTTTTCACTGAAGCTTTCTTT.

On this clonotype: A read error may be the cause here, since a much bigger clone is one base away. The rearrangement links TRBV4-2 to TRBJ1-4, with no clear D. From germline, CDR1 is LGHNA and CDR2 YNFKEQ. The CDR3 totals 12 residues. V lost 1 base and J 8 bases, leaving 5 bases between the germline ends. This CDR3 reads CASSQANEKLFF. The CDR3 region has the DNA TGTGCCAGCAGCCAAGCGAACGAAAAACTGTTTTTT.

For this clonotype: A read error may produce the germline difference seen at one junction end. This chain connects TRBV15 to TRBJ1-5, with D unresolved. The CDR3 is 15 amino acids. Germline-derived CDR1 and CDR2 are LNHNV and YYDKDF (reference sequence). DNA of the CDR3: TGTGCCACCAGCAGAGATGGCACAGCCGATCAGACCCAGCACTTC. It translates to CATSRDGTADQTQHF.

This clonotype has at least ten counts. The CDR3, as DNA: TGTGCCAGCAGCTTAAGCGGTAATGAAAAACTGTTTTTT. Translating gives CASSLSGNEKLFF. The V and J genes are TRBV7-2 and TRBJ1-4; D is ambiguous. The V gene's germline CDR1 is SGHTA and CDR2 FQGNSA. The CDR3 is made up of 13 amino acids. V lost 2 bases and J 4 bases, leaving 5 bases between the germline ends.

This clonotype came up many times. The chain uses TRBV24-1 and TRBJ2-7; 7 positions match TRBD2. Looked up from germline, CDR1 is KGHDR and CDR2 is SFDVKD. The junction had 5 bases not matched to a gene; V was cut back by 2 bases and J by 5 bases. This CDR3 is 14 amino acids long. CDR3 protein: CATSDWQGGNEQYF. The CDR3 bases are TGTGCCACCAGTGATTGGCAGGGAGGGAACGAGCAGTACTTC.

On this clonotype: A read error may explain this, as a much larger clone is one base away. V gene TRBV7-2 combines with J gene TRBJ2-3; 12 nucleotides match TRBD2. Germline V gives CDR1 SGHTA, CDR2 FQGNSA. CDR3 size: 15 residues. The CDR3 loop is CAGRPSGGVGDTQYF. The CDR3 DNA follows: TGTGCCGGCAGACCTAGCGGGGGGGTGGGAGATACGCAGTATTTT.

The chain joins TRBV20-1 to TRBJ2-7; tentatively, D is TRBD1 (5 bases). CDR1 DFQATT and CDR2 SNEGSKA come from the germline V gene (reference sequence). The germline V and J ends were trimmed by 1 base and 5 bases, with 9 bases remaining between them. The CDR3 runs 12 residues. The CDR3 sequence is CSARGQPHEQYF. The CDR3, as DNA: TGCAGTGCTAGAGGACAGCCGCACGAGCAGTACTTC.

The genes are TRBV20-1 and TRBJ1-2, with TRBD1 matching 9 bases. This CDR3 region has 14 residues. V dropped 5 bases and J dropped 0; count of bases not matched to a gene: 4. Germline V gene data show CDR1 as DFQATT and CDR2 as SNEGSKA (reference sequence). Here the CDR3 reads CSAGTGFPNYGYTF. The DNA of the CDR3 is TGCAGTGCTGGGACAGGGTTCCCTAACTATGGCTACACCTTC.

Here the CDR3 DNA reads TGTGCCAGCAGTGAATCAGGTAGCACTGAAGCTTTCTTT. Translated: CASSESGSTEAFF. This chain connects TRBV25-1 to TRBJ1-1; no firm D call. The CDR3 runs to 13 residues. Germline V CDR1 and CDR2: MGHDK, SYGVNS. The V and J ends lost 1 base and 4 bases respectively, with 7 bases between them.